In this sample, the clone carrying this T cell receptor (beta chain) turned up many times. Its target is not known. This specimen comes from a study of T cell repertoires in cytomegalovirus infection. Turning to the study itself: Public TCR beta signatures were indicative of both CMV infection and a matching HLA type.

TCRdb passed the reads through MiXCR, listing each CDR3 protein once. The sample has 290,000 or so distinct CDR3 sequences; around 9.6% are singletons. Overall study findings and caveats: HLA-C-restricted CMV clonotypes gave the most frequent clonotype in two of eight donors.

The V gene lost 0 bases and the J gene lost 7 bases, with 13 bases spanning the gap. Germline V gives CDR1 SGHTA, CDR2 FQGNSA. This CDR3 contains 15 residues. This sequence joins TRBV7-2 and TRBJ1-5; D remains unclear. The receptor's source is a human donor in good health (CMV status not recorded). Some clones in this sample may be carry-over from other donors' samples. The sample was PBMCs. This CDR3 reads CASSLANSPIQPQHF. The CDR3 DNA reads TGTGCCAGCAGCTTAGCGAATTCCCCGATACAGCCCCAGCATTTT.